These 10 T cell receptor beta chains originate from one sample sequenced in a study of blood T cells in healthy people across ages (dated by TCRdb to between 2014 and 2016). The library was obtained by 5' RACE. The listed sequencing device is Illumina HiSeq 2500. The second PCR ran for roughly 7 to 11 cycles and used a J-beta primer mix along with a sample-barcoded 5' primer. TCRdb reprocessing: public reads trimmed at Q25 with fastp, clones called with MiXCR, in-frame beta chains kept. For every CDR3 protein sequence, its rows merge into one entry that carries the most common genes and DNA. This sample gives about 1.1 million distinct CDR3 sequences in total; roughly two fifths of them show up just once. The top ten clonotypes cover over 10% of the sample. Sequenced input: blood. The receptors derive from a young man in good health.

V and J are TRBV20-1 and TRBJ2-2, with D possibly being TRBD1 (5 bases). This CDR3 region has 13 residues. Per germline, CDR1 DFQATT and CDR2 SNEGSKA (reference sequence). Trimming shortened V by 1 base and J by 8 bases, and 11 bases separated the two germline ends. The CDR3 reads CSARGVGRGELFF. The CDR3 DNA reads TGCAGTGCTAGAGGGGTGGGGCGAGGGGAGCTGTTTTTT.

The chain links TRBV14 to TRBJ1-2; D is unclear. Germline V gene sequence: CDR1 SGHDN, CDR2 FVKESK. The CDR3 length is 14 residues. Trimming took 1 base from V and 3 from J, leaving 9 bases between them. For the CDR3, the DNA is TGTGCCAGCAGCCAAGTCGGTCGATACTATGGCTACACCTTC. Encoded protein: CASSQVGRYYGYTF. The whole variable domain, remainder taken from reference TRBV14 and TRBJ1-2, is EAGVTQFPSHSVIEKGQTVTLRCDPISGHDNLYWYRRVMGKEIKFLLHFVKESKQDESGMPNNRFLAERTGGTYSTLKVQPAELEDSGVYFCASSQVGRYYGYTFGSGTRLTVV.

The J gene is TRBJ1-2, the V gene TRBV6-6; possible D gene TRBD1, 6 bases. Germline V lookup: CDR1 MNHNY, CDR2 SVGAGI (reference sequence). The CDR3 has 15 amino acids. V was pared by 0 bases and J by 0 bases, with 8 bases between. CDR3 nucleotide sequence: TGTGCCAGCAGTTACTCTGACAGGCCTAACTATGGCTACACCTTC. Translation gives CASSYSDRPNYGYTF.

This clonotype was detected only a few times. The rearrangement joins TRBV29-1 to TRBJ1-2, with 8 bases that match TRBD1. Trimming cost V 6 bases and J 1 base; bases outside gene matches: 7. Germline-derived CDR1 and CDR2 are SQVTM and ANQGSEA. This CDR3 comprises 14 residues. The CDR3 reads CSVGDRTLNYGYTF. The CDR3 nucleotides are TGCAGCGTGGGGGACAGGACCCTTAACTATGGCTACACCTTC.

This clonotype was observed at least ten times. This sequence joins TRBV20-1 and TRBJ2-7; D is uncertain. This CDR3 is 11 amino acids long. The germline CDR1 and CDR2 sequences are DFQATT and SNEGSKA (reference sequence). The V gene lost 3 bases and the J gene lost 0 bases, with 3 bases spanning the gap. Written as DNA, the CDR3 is TGCAGTGCTAGTCGCTCCTACGAGCAGTACTTC. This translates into CSASRSYEQYF.

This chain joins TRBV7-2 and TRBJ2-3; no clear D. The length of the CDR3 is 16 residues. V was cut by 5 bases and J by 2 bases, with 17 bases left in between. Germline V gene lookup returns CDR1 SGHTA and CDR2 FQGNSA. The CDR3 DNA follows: TGTGCCAGCAGCCCAAGAACAAACGGGCCCACAGATACGCAGTATTTT. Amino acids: CASSPRTNGPTDTQYF.

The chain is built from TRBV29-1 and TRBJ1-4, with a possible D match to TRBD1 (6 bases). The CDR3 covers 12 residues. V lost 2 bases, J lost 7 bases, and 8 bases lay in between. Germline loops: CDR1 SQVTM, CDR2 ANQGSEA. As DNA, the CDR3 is TGCAGCGTTGAAACAGGGACTGAAAAACTGTTTTTT. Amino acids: CSVETGTEKLFF.

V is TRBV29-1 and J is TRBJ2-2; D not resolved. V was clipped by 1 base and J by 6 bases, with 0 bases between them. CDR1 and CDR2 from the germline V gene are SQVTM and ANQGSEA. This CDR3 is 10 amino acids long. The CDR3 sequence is CSVEAGELFF. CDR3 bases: TGCAGCGTTGAAGCCGGGGAGCTGTTTTTT.

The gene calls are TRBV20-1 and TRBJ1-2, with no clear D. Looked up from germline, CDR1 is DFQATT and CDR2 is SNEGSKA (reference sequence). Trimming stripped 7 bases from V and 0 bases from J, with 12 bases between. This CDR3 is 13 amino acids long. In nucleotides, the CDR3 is TGCAGTGGGGTCTCCCTCGCTAACTATGGCTACACCTTC. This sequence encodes CSGVSLANYGYTF.

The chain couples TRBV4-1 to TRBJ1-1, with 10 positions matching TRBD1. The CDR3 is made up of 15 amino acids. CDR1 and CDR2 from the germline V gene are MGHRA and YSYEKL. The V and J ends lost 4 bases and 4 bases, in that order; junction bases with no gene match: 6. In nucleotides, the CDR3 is TGCGCCAGCAGCCCCTGGGACAGGGGTAGCACTGAAGCTTTCTTT. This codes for CASSPWDRGSTEAFF.